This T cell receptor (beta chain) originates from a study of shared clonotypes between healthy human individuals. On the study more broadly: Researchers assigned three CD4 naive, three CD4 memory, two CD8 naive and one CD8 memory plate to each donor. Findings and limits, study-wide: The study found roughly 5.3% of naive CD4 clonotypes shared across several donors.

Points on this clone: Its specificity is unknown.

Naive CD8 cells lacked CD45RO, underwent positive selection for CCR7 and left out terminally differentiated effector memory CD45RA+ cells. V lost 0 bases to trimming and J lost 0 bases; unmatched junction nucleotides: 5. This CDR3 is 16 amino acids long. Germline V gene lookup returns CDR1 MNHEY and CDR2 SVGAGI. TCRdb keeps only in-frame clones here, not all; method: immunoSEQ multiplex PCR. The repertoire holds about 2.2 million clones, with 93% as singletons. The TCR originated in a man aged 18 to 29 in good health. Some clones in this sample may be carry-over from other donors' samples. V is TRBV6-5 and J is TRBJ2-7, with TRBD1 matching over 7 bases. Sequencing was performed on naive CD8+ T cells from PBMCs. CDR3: CASSYSTGYNSYEQYF. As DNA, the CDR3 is TGTGCCAGCAGTTACTCGACAGGGTACAACTCCTACGAGCAGTACTTC.